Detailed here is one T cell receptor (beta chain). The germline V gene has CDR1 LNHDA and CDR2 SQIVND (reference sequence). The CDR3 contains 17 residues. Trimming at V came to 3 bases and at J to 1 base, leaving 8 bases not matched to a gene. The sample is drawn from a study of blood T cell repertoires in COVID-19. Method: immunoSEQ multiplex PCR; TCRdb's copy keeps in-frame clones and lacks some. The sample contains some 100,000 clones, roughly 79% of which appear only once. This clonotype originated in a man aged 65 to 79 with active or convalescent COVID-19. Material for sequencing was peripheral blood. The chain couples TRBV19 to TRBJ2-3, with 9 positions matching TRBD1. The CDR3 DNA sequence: TGTGCCAGTAGTATGGCGGGACAGGGACGGGGCACAGATACGCAGTATTTT. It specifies CASSMAGQGRGTDTQYF.